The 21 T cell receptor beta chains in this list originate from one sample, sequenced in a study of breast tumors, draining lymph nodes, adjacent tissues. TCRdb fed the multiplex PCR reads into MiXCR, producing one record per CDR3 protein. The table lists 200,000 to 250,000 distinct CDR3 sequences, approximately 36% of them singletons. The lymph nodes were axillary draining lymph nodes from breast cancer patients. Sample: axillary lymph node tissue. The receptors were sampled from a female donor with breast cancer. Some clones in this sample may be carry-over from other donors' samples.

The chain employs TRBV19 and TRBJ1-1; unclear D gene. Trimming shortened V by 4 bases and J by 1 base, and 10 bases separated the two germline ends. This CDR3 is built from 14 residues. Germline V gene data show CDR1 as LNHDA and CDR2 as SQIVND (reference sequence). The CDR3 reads CASSTWAPNTEAFF. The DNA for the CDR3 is TGTGCCAGTAGTACCTGGGCACCGAACACTGAAGCTTTCTTT.

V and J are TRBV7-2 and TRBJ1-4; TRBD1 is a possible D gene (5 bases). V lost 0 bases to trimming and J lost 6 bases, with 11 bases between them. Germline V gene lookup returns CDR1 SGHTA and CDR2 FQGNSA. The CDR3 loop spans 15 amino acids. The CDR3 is CASSLAGGAYEKLFF. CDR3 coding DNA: TGTGCCAGCAGCTTAGCCGGCGGGGCCTATGAAAAACTGTTTTTT. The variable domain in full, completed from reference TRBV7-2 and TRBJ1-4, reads GAGVSQSPSNKVTEKGKDVELRCDPISGHTALYWYRQSLGQGLEFLIYFQGNSAPDKSGLPSDRFSAERTGGSVSTLTIQRTQQEDSAVYLCASSLAGGAYEKLFFGSGTQLSVL.

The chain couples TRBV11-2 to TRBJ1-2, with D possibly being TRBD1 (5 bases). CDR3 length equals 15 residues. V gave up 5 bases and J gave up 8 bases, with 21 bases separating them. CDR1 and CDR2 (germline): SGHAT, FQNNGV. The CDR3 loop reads CASSQGLWTSKGYTF. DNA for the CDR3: TGTGCCAGCAGCCAGGGACTTTGGACTTCAAAGGGCTACACCTTC.

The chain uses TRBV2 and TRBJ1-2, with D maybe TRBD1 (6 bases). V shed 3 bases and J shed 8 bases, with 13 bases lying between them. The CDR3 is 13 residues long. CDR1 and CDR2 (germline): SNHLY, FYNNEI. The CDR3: CASSESGRGGYTF. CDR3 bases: TGTGCCAGCAGTGAGTCTGGGAGGGGGGGCTACACCTTC.

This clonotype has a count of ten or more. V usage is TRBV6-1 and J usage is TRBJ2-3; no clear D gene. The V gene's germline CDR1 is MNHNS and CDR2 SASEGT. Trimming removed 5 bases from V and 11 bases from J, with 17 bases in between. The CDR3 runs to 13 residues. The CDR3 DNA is TGTGCCAGCAGTACCAGACATTTCGACTTGCAGTATTTT. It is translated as CASSTRHFDLQYF.

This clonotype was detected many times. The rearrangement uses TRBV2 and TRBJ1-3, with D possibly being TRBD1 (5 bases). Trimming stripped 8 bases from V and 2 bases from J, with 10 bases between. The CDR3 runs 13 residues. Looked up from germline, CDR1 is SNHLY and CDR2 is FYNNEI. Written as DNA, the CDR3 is TGTGCCAGCGGGGGTTCTCCTGGAAACACCATATATTTT. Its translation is CASGGSPGNTIYF.

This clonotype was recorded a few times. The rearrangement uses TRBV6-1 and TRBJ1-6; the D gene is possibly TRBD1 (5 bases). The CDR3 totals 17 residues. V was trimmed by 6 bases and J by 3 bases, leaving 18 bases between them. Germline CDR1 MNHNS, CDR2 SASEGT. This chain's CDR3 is CASSRRGDGYYNSPLHF. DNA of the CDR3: TGTGCCAGCAGCCGCCGCGGGGACGGATACTATAATTCACCCCTCCACTTT.

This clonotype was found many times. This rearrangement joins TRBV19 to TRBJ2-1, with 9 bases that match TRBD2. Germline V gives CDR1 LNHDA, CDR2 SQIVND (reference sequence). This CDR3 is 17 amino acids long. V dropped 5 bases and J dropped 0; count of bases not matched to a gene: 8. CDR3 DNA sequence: TGTGCCAGTAGTTCTAGCGGGACAAGACTCTCCTACAATGAGCAGTTCTTC. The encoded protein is CASSSSGTRLSYNEQFF.

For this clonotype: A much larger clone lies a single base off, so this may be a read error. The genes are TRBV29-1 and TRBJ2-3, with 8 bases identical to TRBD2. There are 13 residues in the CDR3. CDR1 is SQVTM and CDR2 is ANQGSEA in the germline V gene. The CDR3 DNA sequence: TGCGGCGTGCGGGGGGACGGCACAGATACGCAGTATTTT. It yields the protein CGVRGDGTDTQYF.

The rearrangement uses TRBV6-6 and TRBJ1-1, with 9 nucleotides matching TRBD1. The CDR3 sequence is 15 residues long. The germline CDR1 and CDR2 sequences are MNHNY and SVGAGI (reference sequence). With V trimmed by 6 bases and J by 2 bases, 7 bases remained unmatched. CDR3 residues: CASSGSGQGNTEAFF. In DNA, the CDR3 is TGTGCCAGCAGCGGATCGGGACAGGGCAACACTGAAGCTTTCTTT.

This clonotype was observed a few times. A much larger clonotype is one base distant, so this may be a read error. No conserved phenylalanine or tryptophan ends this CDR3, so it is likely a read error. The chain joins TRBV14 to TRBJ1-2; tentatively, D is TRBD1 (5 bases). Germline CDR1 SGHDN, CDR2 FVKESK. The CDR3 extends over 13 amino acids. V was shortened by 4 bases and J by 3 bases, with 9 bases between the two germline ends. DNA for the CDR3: TGTGCCAGCAGCCCAGGGAGCCACTATGGCTACACCTCC. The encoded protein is CASSPGSHYGYTS.

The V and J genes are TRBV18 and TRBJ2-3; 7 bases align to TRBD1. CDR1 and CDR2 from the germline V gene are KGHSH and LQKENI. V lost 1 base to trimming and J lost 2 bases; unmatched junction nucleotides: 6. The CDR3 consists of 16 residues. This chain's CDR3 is CASSPRDRVTTDTQYF. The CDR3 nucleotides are TGTGCCAGCTCACCACGTGACAGGGTTACCACAGATACGCAGTATTTT.

DNA for the CDR3: TGTGCCAGCAGCAAGGCGGGTTTTGGGGATGGCTACACCTTC. As protein: CASSKAGFGDGYTF. This rearrangement joins TRBV6-1 to TRBJ1-2; D remains ambiguous. V was trimmed by 6 bases and J by 6 bases, leaving 17 bases between them. Germline V lookup: CDR1 MNHNS, CDR2 SASEGT. This CDR3 contains 14 residues.

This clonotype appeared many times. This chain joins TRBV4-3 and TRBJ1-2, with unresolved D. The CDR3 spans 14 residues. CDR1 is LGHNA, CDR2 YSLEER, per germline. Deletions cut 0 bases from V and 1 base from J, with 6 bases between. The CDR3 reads CASSQEPHNYGYTF. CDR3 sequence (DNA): TGCGCCAGCAGCCAAGAGCCTCATAACTATGGCTACACCTTC.

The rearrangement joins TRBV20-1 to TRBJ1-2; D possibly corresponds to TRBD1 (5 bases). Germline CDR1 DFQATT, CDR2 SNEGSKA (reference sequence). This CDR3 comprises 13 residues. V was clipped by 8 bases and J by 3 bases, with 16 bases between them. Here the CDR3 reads CSYSRTFDYGYTF. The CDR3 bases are TGCAGTTACTCGAGGACATTCGACTATGGCTACACCTTC.

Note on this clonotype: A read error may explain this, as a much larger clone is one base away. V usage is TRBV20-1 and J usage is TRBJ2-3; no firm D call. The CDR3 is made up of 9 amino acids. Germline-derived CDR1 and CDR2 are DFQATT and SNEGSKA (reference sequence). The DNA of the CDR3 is TGCGGTGCTAGAGATACGCAGTATTTT. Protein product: CGARDTQYF.

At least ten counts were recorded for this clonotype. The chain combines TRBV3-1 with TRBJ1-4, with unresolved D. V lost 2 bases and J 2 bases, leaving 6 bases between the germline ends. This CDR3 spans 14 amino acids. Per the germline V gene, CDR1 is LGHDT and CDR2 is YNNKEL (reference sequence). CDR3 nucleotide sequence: TGTGCCAGCAGCCAAAGACGGACTAATGAAAAACTGTTTTTT. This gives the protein CASSQRRTNEKLFF.

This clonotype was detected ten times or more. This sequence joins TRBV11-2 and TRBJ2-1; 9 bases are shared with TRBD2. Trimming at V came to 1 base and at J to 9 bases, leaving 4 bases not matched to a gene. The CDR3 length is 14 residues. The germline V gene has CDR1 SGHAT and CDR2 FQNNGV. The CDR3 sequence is CASSLVGGGGEQFF. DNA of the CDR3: TGTGCCAGCAGCTTAGTGGGCGGGGGGGGTGAGCAGTTCTTC.

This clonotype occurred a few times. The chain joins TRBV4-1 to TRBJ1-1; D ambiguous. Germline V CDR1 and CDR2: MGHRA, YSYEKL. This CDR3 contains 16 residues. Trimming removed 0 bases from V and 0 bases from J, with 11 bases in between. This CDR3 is CASSQDPGSLNTEAFF. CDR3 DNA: TGCGCCAGCAGCCAAGATCCCGGGTCCCTGAACACTGAAGCTTTCTTT.

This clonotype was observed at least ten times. The CDR3 DNA sequence: TGTGCCAGTGGACAGAATAATCAGCCCCAGCATTTT. This sequence encodes CASGQNNQPQHF. This chain links TRBV6-5 with TRBJ1-5; weak D call: TRBD1 (6 bases). Germline assignment: CDR1 MNHEY and CDR2 SVGAGI. V was trimmed by 9 bases and J by 4 bases, leaving 10 bases between them. CDR3 size: 12 residues.

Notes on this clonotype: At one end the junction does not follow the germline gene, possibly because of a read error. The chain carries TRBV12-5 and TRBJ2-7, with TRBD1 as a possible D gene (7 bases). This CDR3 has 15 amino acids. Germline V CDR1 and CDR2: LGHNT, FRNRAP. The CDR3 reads CASGFAAGGTYGQYF. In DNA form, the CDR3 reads TGTGCTAGTGGCTTCGCGGCAGGGGGGACCTACGGGCAGTACTTC. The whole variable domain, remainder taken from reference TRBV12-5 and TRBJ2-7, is DARVTQTPRHKVTEMGQEVTMRCQPILGHNTVFWYRQTMMQGLELLAYFRNRAPLDDSGMPKDRFSAEMPDATLATLKIQPSEPRDSAVYFCASGFAAGGTYGQYFGPGTRLTVT.